The 3 T cell receptor beta chains below were found in one sample sequenced in a study of T-cell reconstitution after alpha-beta-depleted transplantation in children. A TCRbeta library incorporating unique molecular identifiers was prepared. MiXCR, applied by TCRdb to the PCR reads, yields one record per CDR3 protein. The sample lists a few hundred thousand distinct CDR3 sequences, about 9.3% occurring once. The sequencing used PBMCs from the stem cell graft donor, collected from the stem cell graft. The source is a human donor who donated a stem cell graft to a child with acute lymphoblastic leukemia.

This clonotype turned up a few times. The chain couples TRBV19 to TRBJ2-1, with TRBD2 identical over 12 bases. CDR3 size: 14 residues. The V gene's germline CDR1 is LNHDA and CDR2 SQIVND (reference sequence). The J segment lost 7 bases and the V segment lost 6 bases, leaving 4 bases of the junction unmatched. The CDR3 loop is CASRTSGSKNEQFF. The CDR3 DNA sequence: TGTGCCAGTAGGACTAGCGGGAGCAAGAATGAGCAGTTCTTC.

This clonotype was counted many times. The genes are TRBV2 and TRBJ2-3; no reliable D call. Trimming removed 5 bases from V and 2 bases from J, with 5 bases in between. The CDR3 loop spans 12 amino acids. The germline V gene encodes CDR1 SNHLY and CDR2 FYNNEI. The CDR3 is CASSYSTDTQYF. In DNA, the CDR3 is TGTGCCAGCAGTTACTCCACAGATACGCAGTATTTT.

There are many counts of this clonotype. The chain employs TRBV7-2 and TRBJ2-7; 8 nucleotides line up with TRBD2. CDR3 length: 15 residues. Looked up from germline, CDR1 is SGHTA and CDR2 is FQGNSA. V lost 1 base and J lost 4; bases outside the gene matches: 6. The CDR3 is CASSLVGTSGYEQYF. As DNA, the CDR3 is TGTGCCAGCAGCTTAGTTGGGACTAGTGGTTACGAGCAGTACTTC.